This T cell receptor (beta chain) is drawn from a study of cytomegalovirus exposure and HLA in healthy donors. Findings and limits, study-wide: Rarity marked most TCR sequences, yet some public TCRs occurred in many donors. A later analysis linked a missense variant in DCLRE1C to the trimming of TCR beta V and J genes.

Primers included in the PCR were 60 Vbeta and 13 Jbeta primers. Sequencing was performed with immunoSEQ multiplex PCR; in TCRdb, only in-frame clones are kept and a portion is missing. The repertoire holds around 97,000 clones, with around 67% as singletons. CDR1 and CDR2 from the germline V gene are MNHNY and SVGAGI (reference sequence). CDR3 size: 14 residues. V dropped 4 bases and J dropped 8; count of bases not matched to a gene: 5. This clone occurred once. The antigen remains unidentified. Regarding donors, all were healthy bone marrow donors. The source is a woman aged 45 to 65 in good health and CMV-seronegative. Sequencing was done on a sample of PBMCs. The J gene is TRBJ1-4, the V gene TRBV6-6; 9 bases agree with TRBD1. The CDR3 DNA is TGTGCCAGCAGTTCGGGACAGGGCGTGGAAAAACTGTTTTTT. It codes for CASSSGQGVEKLFF.